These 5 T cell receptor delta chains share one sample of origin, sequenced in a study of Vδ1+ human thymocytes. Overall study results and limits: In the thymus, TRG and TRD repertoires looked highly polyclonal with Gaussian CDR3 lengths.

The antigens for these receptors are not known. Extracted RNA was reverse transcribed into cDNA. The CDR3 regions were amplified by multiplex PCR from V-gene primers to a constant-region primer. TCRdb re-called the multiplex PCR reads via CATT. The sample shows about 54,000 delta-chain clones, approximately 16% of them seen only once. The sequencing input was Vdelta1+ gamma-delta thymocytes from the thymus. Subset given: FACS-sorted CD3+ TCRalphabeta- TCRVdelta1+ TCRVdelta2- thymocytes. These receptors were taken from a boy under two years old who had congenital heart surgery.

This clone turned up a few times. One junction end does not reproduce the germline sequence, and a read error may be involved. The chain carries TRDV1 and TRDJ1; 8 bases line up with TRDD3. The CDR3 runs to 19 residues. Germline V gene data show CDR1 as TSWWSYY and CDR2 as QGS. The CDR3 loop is CALGDPPGVWGRYTDKLTF. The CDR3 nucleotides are TGTGCTCTTGGGGACCCCCCGGGGGTCTGGGGGAGGTACACCGATAAACTCACCTTT.

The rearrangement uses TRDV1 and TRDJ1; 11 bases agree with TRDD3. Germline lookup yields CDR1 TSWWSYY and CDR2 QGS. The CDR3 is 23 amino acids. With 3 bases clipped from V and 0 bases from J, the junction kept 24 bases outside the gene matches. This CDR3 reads CALGEPYRSPTSGGYRYTDKLIF. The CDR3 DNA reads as TGTGCTCTTGGGGAGCCATACCGTAGTCCTACCTCTGGGGGATACAGGTACACCGATAAACTCATCTTT.

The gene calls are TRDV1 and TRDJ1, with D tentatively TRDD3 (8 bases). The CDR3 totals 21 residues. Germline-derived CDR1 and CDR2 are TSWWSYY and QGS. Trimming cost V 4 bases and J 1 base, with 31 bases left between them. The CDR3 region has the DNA TGTGCTCTTGGGGCTCCTTTCCTACAAAGGCCCACTGGGGGGTGCACCGATAAACTCATCTTT. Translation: CALGAPFLQRPTGGCTDKLIF.

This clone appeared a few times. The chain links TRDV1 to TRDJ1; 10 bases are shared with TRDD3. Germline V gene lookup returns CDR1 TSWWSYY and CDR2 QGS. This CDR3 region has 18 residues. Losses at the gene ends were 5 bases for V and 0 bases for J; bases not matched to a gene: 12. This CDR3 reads CALGPKGGYAGYTDKLIF. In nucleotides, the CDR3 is TGTGCTCTTGGGCCCAAGGGGGGATACGCCGGGTACACCGATAAACTCATCTTT.

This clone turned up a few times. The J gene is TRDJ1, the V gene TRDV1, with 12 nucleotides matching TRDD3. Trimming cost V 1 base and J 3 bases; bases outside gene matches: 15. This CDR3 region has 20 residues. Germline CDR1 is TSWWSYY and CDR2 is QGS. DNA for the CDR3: TGTGCTCTTGGGGAACCCGTACTTCCTACGTACTGGGGGATACCCGATAAACTCATCTTT. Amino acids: CALGEPVLPTYWGIPDKLIF.